These 6 T cell receptor beta chains originate from one sample sequenced in a study of T cell responses to AZD1222 COVID-19 vaccine. The data were produced by immunoSEQ multiplex PCR, yet TCRdb's version contains in-frame clones alone and is incomplete. The sample lists around 130,000 clones; approximately 83% were seen once. This specimen consisted of peripheral blood, obtained on day 0 of AZD1222 vaccination. All receptors come from an adult in good health.

The V call is TRBV7-2, the J call TRBJ2-1, with 14 bases aligning to TRBD2. Germline V gene sequence: CDR1 SGHTA, CDR2 FQGNSA. V was clipped by 4 bases and J by 5 bases; unmatched bases: 7. The CDR3 has 17 residues. CDR3 bases: TGTGCCAGCAGCTCGAGGACTAGCGGGAGGCCGGACAATGAGCAGTTCTTC. It codes for CASSSRTSGRPDNEQFF. The whole variable domain, filled in from reference TRBV7-2 and TRBJ2-1, reads GAGVSQSPSNKVTEKGKDVELRCDPISGHTALYWYRQSLGQGLEFLIYFQGNSAPDKSGLPSDRFSAERTGGSVSTLTIQRTQQEDSAVYLCASSSRTSGRPDNEQFFGPGTRLTVL.

The chain couples TRBV4-2 to TRBJ1-1; unclear D gene. CDR3 length: 15 residues. The V end lost 0 bases, the J end lost 2 bases, and 10 bases lay between the germline ends. Germline V CDR1 and CDR2: LGHNA, YNFKEQ. CDR3 DNA sequence: TGTGCCAGCAGCCAAGATGACGCCAGAAACACTGAAGCTTTCTTT. Translating it yields CASSQDDARNTEAFF.

The chain couples TRBV12-3 or TRBV12-4 to TRBJ1-5; D unresolved. CDR3 length: 12 amino acids. Trimming pared 7 bases from V and 7 bases from J, leaving 11 bases between. The chain's CDR3 is CASTGTSQPQHF. The CDR3 DNA reads as TGTGCCAGCACCGGTACCAGCCAGCCCCAGCATTTT.

This chain connects TRBV9 to TRBJ1-2, with D possibly TRBD1 on 5 matching bases. The germline V gene has CDR1 SGDLS and CDR2 YYNGEE. This CDR3 has 13 residues. Trimming stripped 0 bases from V and 5 bases from J, with 8 bases between. The CDR3 coding sequence is TGTGCCAGCAGCGTAGTTGGGACTTATGGCTACACCTTC. It specifies CASSVVGTYGYTF.

Only a few counts were recorded for this clone. The V gene is TRBV7-3, the J gene TRBJ2-7; 16 bases match TRBD2. Germline V gives CDR1 SGHTA, CDR2 FQGTGA. The CDR3 runs 19 residues. J lost 5 bases, V lost 0 bases, and 10 bases had no gene match. The CDR3 spells CASSLTGTSGRAGEDEQYF. CDR3 DNA: TGTGCCAGCAGCTTAACCGGGACTAGCGGGAGGGCCGGGGAAGACGAGCAGTACTTC.

This chain's CDR3 is CASSQDIYSPLHF. Here the CDR3 DNA reads TGTGCCAGCAGTCAGGACATCTATTCACCCCTCCACTTT. The V call is TRBV2, the J call TRBJ1-6; D possibly corresponds to TRBD1 (5 bases). V lost 5 bases and J 8 bases, leaving 10 bases between the germline ends. Germline V gene data show CDR1 as SNHLY and CDR2 as FYNNEI. The CDR3 totals 13 residues.